Listed below are T cell receptor beta chains from one sample, sequenced in a study of cytomegalovirus exposure and HLA in healthy donors. The protocol was immunoSEQ multiplex PCR, while the TCRdb copy is restricted to in-frame clones and leaves out a portion. Of approximately 180,000 clones in the sample, more than 65% were seen once. The specimen was PBMCs. The receptors were sampled from a woman in her thirties in good health and CMV-seronegative. CDR3s include the opening cysteine and the closing phenylalanine or tryptophan. Fields, in order: V gene, clone size, D gene, J gene, CDR3 length, CDR3 DNA, CDR3 protein. D genes are given only for firm matches. Size tells how often a clone was seen (once, few, many) or the class of an expanded clone, and some rows leave it out.

v_call: TRBV7-9
clone_size: NA
d_call: NA
j_call: TRBJ2-5
cdr3_length: 13
cdr3_nt: TGTGCCAGCAGCCAGACAGTAGAAGAGACCCAGTACTTC
cdr3_aa: CASSQTVEETQYF

v_call: TRBV5-5
clone_size: NA
d_call: NA
j_call: TRBJ1-1
cdr3_length: 12
cdr3_nt: TGTGCCAGCAGCTTCACAGGGAGTGAAGCTTTCTTT
cdr3_aa: CASSFTGSEAFF

v_call: TRBV4-1
clone_size: NA
d_call: NA
j_call: TRBJ1-5
cdr3_length: 14
cdr3_nt: TGCGCCAGCAGCCAGTTATATAGCAATCAGCCCCAGCATTTT
cdr3_aa: CASSQLYSNQPQHF

v_call: TRBV7-6
clone_size: NA
d_call: NA
j_call: TRBJ2-7
cdr3_length: 15
cdr3_nt: TGTGCCAGCAGCGGCGGCAGTGGTATATCCTACGAGCAGTACTTC
cdr3_aa: CASSGGSGISYEQYF

v_call: TRBV29-1
clone_size: NA
d_call: NA
j_call: TRBJ1-3
cdr3_length: 12
cdr3_nt: TGCAGCGTTGTAGGGGCTGGAAACACCATATATTTT
cdr3_aa: CSVVGAGNTIYF

v_call: TRBV29-1
clone_size: NA
d_call: TRBD2
j_call: TRBJ2-3
cdr3_length: 17
cdr3_nt: TGCAGCGTTGAAAAGGGACGTAGCGGGGGCGGAACAGATACGCAGTATTTT
cdr3_aa: CSVEKGRSGGGTDTQYF

v_call: TRBV19
clone_size: NA
d_call: TRBD1
j_call: TRBJ1-2
cdr3_length: 15
cdr3_nt: TGTGCCAGTAGTATGGGGACAGGGGATAGCTATGGCTACACCTTC
cdr3_aa: CASSMGTGDSYGYTF

v_call: TRBV30
clone_size: NA
d_call: TRBD2
j_call: TRBJ2-5
cdr3_length: 15
cdr3_nt: TGTGCCTGGAGGTCAAGGACTAGCGGGATAGAGACCCAGTACTTC
cdr3_aa: CAWRSRTSGIETQYF

v_call: TRBV7-2
clone_size: NA
d_call: NA
j_call: TRBJ2-2
cdr3_length: 16
cdr3_nt: TGTGCCAGCAGCTTAGTCGGGGGAGCGAACACCGGGGAGCTGTTTTTT
cdr3_aa: CASSLVGGANTGELFF

v_call: TRBV5-1
clone_size: few
d_call: NA
j_call: TRBJ1-1
cdr3_length: 13
cdr3_nt: TGCGCCAGCAGCGTATACGGGGACACTGAAGCTTTCTTT
cdr3_aa: CASSVYGDTEAFF

v_call: TRBV15
clone_size: NA
d_call: TRBD1
j_call: TRBJ2-7
cdr3_length: 15
cdr3_nt: TGTGCCACCAGCAGAGATGGGGGACAGTCTGTGGAGCAGTACTTC
cdr3_aa: CATSRDGGQSVEQYF

v_call: TRBV7-2
clone_size: NA
d_call: TRBD2
j_call: TRBJ2-2
cdr3_length: 17
cdr3_nt: TGTGCCAGCAGCTTAGATTCGGCGGGGGTGAACACCGGGGAGCTGTTTTTT
cdr3_aa: CASSLDSAGVNTGELFF

v_call: TRBV7-3
clone_size: NA
d_call: TRBD2
j_call: TRBJ2-5
cdr3_length: 15
cdr3_nt: TGTGCCAGCAGCTTAGCGGGAGGCCTGCAAGAGACCCAGTACTTC
cdr3_aa: CASSLAGGLQETQYF

v_call: TRBV2
clone_size: NA
d_call: TRBD2
j_call: TRBJ2-3
cdr3_length: 15
cdr3_nt: TGTGCCAGCAGGGCCGGGACTAGCGAAATAGATACGCAGTATTTT
cdr3_aa: CASRAGTSEIDTQYF

v_call: TRBV6-5
clone_size: NA
d_call: NA
j_call: TRBJ1-2
cdr3_length: 14
cdr3_nt: TGTGCCAGCAGCCGGGACACAGTAGCAGCTGGCTACACCTTC
cdr3_aa: CASSRDTVAAGYTF

v_call: TRBV5-1
clone_size: NA
d_call: NA
j_call: TRBJ2-7
cdr3_length: 15
cdr3_nt: TGCGCCAGCAGCTTGTATGGGGGGACGGGGTACGAGCAGTACTTC
cdr3_aa: CASSLYGGTGYEQYF

v_call: TRBV19
clone_size: NA
d_call: TRBD2
j_call: TRBJ2-1
cdr3_length: 15
cdr3_nt: TGTGCCAGTAGTATCCCGGGACTAGCGCAGAATGAGCAGTTCTTC
cdr3_aa: CASSIPGLAQNEQFF

v_call: TRBV6-1
clone_size: NA
d_call: NA
j_call: TRBJ1-1
cdr3_length: 13
cdr3_nt: TGTGCCAGCAGTGAAAGGGGGACAAGTAAAGCTTTCTTT
cdr3_aa: CASSERGTSKAFF

v_call: TRBV19
clone_size: NA
d_call: TRBD1
j_call: TRBJ1-5
cdr3_length: 18
cdr3_nt: TGTGCCAGTAGTGACCCGGGACAGGAGATGATTAGCAATCAGCCCCAGCATTTT
cdr3_aa: CASSDPGQEMISNQPQHF

v_call: TRBV7-6
clone_size: NA
d_call: NA
j_call: TRBJ1-5
cdr3_length: 14
cdr3_nt: TGTGCCAGCAGTCCAGGGGTTAGCAATCAGCCCCAGCATTTT
cdr3_aa: CASSPGVSNQPQHF

v_call: TRBV10-3
clone_size: NA
d_call: NA
j_call: TRBJ1-2
cdr3_length: 14
cdr3_nt: TGTGCCACCCTCCCACAGACGGATAACTATGGCTACACCTTC
cdr3_aa: CATLPQTDNYGYTF

v_call: TRBV7-9
clone_size: once
d_call: NA
j_call: TRBJ2-1
cdr3_length: 16
cdr3_nt: TGTGCCAGCAGCCCGCAGGGACTGGCGACCTACAATGAGCAGTTCTTC
cdr3_aa: CASSPQGLATYNEQFF

v_call: TRBV11-2
clone_size: NA
d_call: NA
j_call: TRBJ2-7
cdr3_length: 14
cdr3_nt: TGTGCCAGCAGCGCCACGGGACTGGCCTACGAGCAGTACTTC
cdr3_aa: CASSATGLAYEQYF

v_call: TRBV7-2
clone_size: NA
d_call: TRBD1
j_call: TRBJ1-5
cdr3_length: 15
cdr3_nt: TGTGCCTCAAGTCGGGCAGGGGGGAGCAATCAGCCCCAGCATTTT
cdr3_aa: CASSRAGGSNQPQHF

v_call: TRBV6-5
clone_size: NA
d_call: TRBD1
j_call: TRBJ1-2
cdr3_length: 14
cdr3_nt: TGTGCCAGCGCAAAAACAGGGGTTGGCTATGGCTACACCTTC
cdr3_aa: CASAKTGVGYGYTF

v_call: TRBV15
clone_size: few
d_call: NA
j_call: TRBJ2-1
cdr3_length: 16
cdr3_nt: TGTGCCACCAGCAGAGGGTACTCAACTAGCCCCAATGAGCAGTTCTTC
cdr3_aa: CATSRGYSTSPNEQFF

v_call: TRBV19
clone_size: NA
d_call: NA
j_call: TRBJ1-5
cdr3_length: 16
cdr3_nt: TGTGCCAGTAGTATCTCGACAGCATATAGCAATCAGCCCCAGCATTTT
cdr3_aa: CASSISTAYSNQPQHF

v_call: TRBV18
clone_size: NA
d_call: TRBD1
j_call: TRBJ2-2
cdr3_length: 13
cdr3_nt: TGTGCCAGCTCCGGACAGGGAACCGGGGAGCTGTTTTTT
cdr3_aa: CASSGQGTGELFF

v_call: TRBV10-3
clone_size: once
d_call: TRBD1
j_call: TRBJ1-6
cdr3_length: 17
cdr3_nt: TGTGCCATCAGCCCTGGGACAGGCAAGGGGATGGCTTCACCCCTCCATTTT
cdr3_aa: CAISPGTGKGMASPLHF

v_call: TRBV5-1
clone_size: NA
d_call: NA
j_call: TRBJ2-6
cdr3_length: 17
cdr3_nt: TGCGCCAGCAGCGCGCTCACAGAGAGCTCTGGGGCCAACGTCCTGACTTTC
cdr3_aa: CASSALTESSGANVLTF

v_call: TRBV4-1
clone_size: NA
d_call: NA
j_call: TRBJ2-1
cdr3_length: 12
cdr3_nt: TGCGCCAGCAGCCAAGATAGCAATGAGCAGTTCTTC
cdr3_aa: CASSQDSNEQFF

v_call: TRBV11-2
clone_size: few
d_call: NA
j_call: TRBJ1-6
cdr3_length: 15
cdr3_nt: TGTGCCAGCAGCGGAGGGTTACGGGATAATTCACCCCTCCACTTT
cdr3_aa: CASSGGLRDNSPLHF

v_call: TRBV5-1
clone_size: NA
d_call: TRBD1
j_call: TRBJ2-7
cdr3_length: 14
cdr3_nt: TGCGCCAGCAGCCTACAGGGGAGCTCCTACGAGCAGTACTTC
cdr3_aa: CASSLQGSSYEQYF

v_call: TRBV5-4
clone_size: few
d_call: TRBD2
j_call: TRBJ2-7
cdr3_length: 15
cdr3_nt: TGTGCCAGCAGCTCGGGACTAGCGGGAGTGGACGAGCAGTACTTC
cdr3_aa: CASSSGLAGVDEQYF

v_call: TRBV4-3
clone_size: NA
d_call: TRBD2
j_call: TRBJ2-7
cdr3_length: 15
cdr3_nt: TGCGCCAGCAGCATCACTAGCGGAAGCTCCTACGAGCAGTACTTC
cdr3_aa: CASSITSGSSYEQYF

v_call: TRBV2
clone_size: few
d_call: NA
j_call: TRBJ2-7
cdr3_length: 18
cdr3_nt: TGTGCCAGCAGTGAAAGGGGTAACCACAGGGTATTTGGCTACGAGCAGTACTTC
cdr3_aa: CASSERGNHRVFGYEQYF

v_call: TRBV9
clone_size: NA
d_call: TRBD1
j_call: TRBJ1-2
cdr3_length: 15
cdr3_nt: TGTGCCAGCAGCGTAGGGAACAGGGGGACCTATGGCTACACCTTC
cdr3_aa: CASSVGNRGTYGYTF

v_call: TRBV7-2
clone_size: NA
d_call: TRBD2
j_call: TRBJ2-1
cdr3_length: 19
cdr3_nt: TGTGCCAGCAGCTTAGCCTCGGGTTGGGCGGGAGGGCGTCGCAATGAGCAGTTCTTC
cdr3_aa: CASSLASGWAGGRRNEQFF

v_call: TRBV5-4
clone_size: NA
d_call: TRBD2
j_call: TRBJ2-7
cdr3_length: 17
cdr3_nt: TGTGCCAGCAGCTCCGGGACTAGCGGGAGGGGAGGCGGGTCGCAGTACTTC
cdr3_aa: CASSSGTSGRGGGSQYF

v_call: TRBV21-1
clone_size: few
d_call: NA
j_call: TRBJ1-3
cdr3_length: 16
cdr3_nt: TGTGCCAGCCTTATTAAGGGGATTCTCTCTGGAAACACCATATATTTT
cdr3_aa: CASLIKGILSGNTIYF

v_call: TRBV9
clone_size: NA
d_call: TRBD1
j_call: TRBJ1-2
cdr3_length: 14
cdr3_nt: TGTGCCAGCAGCGTCACAGGGGCAGTAAATGGCTACACCTTC
cdr3_aa: CASSVTGAVNGYTF

v_call: TRBV7-3
clone_size: NA
d_call: TRBD2
j_call: TRBJ2-2
cdr3_length: 19
cdr3_nt: TGTGCCAGCAGCTTAATGGCGGGACTAGCGGGAGAAGACGCCGGGGAGCTGTTTTTT
cdr3_aa: CASSLMAGLAGEDAGELFF

v_call: TRBV12-2
clone_size: NA
d_call: NA
j_call: TRBJ2-3
cdr3_length: 21
cdr3_nt: TGTGCAAGTCGCTTAGCAGGATGCACCACCGGGACTAGGATTTGCACAGATACGCAGTATTTT
cdr3_aa: CASRLAGCTTGTRICTDTQYF

v_call: TRBV19
clone_size: NA
d_call: TRBD1
j_call: TRBJ2-7
cdr3_length: 14
cdr3_nt: TGTGCCAGTAGTATACAGGGGGCTGGGTACGAGCAGTACTTC
cdr3_aa: CASSIQGAGYEQYF

v_call: TRBV15
clone_size: NA
d_call: NA
j_call: TRBJ2-7
cdr3_length: 15
cdr3_nt: TGTGCCACCAGCAGAGATGGTCAGGGGAACGACGAGCAGTACTTC
cdr3_aa: CATSRDGQGNDEQYF

v_call: TRBV7-2
clone_size: NA
d_call: TRBD2
j_call: TRBJ2-3
cdr3_length: 15
cdr3_nt: TGTGCCAGCGTCCGACTAGCGGGAGTTTCCGATACGCAGTATTTT
cdr3_aa: CASVRLAGVSDTQYF

v_call: TRBV6-6
clone_size: NA
d_call: NA
j_call: TRBJ1-5
cdr3_length: 15
cdr3_nt: TGTGCCAGCAGTTACTCGTCCGGGGTCGGACAGCCCCAGCATTTT
cdr3_aa: CASSYSSGVGQPQHF

v_call: TRBV27
clone_size: NA
d_call: NA
j_call: TRBJ1-5
cdr3_length: 18
cdr3_nt: TGTGCCAGCAGTTTATCGGGGGCGCCGGTTTATAGCAATCAGCCCCAGCATTTT
cdr3_aa: CASSLSGAPVYSNQPQHF

v_call: TRBV6-4
clone_size: few
d_call: TRBD2
j_call: TRBJ2-1
cdr3_length: 15
cdr3_nt: TGTGCCAGCAGTGAACTACCGGGAGGGAGGAATGAGCAGTTCTTC
cdr3_aa: CASSELPGGRNEQFF

v_call: TRBV27
clone_size: NA
d_call: NA
j_call: TRBJ1-1
cdr3_length: 15
cdr3_nt: TGTGCCAGCAGTCCAACGCGCGGAGGGAACACTGAAGCTTTCTTT
cdr3_aa: CASSPTRGGNTEAFF

v_call: TRBV4-2
clone_size: NA
d_call: NA
j_call: TRBJ1-5
cdr3_length: 13
cdr3_nt: TGTGCCAGCAGCCATGACGGGAATCAGCCCCAGCATTTT
cdr3_aa: CASSHDGNQPQHF

v_call: TRBV5-1
clone_size: NA
d_call: NA
j_call: TRBJ1-2
cdr3_length: 14
cdr3_nt: TGCGCCAGCAGCCTGGGGGACACTGCGGGTGGCTACACCTTC
cdr3_aa: CASSLGDTAGGYTF

v_call: TRBV19
clone_size: NA
d_call: NA
j_call: TRBJ1-2
cdr3_length: 12
cdr3_nt: TGTGCCAGTAGGGACAACAGGGATGGCTACACCTTC
cdr3_aa: CASRDNRDGYTF

v_call: TRBV18
clone_size: NA
d_call: NA
j_call: TRBJ1-5
cdr3_length: 13
cdr3_nt: TGTGCCAGCTCACCACAAGGAGAACAGCCCCAGCATTTT
cdr3_aa: CASSPQGEQPQHF

v_call: TRBV5-1
clone_size: once
d_call: NA
j_call: TRBJ2-3
cdr3_length: 16
cdr3_nt: TGCGCCAGCAGTTTAAAGTATGAGGGGGTTGTTGATACGCAGTATTTT
cdr3_aa: CASSLKYEGVVDTQYF

v_call: TRBV4-1
clone_size: NA
d_call: TRBD2
j_call: TRBJ2-3
cdr3_length: 16
cdr3_nt: TGCGCCAGCAGCCAGGGGACTAGCGGGGGTGGAGATACGCAGTATTTT
cdr3_aa: CASSQGTSGGGDTQYF

v_call: TRBV12-5
clone_size: NA
d_call: TRBD1
j_call: TRBJ2-1
cdr3_length: 14
cdr3_nt: TGTGCTAGTGGACGGGACAGTGCTTACAATGAGCAGTTCTTC
cdr3_aa: CASGRDSAYNEQFF

v_call: TRBV9
clone_size: NA
d_call: NA
j_call: TRBJ1-2
cdr3_length: 15
cdr3_nt: TGTGCCAGCAGCGAGGGAGTGGGAGGGATCAATGGCTACACCTTC
cdr3_aa: CASSEGVGGINGYTF

v_call: TRBV7-2
clone_size: few
d_call: TRBD2
j_call: TRBJ2-3
cdr3_length: 17
cdr3_nt: TGTGCCAGCAGCTTAGATGGACTAGCGGGACGCACAGATACGCAGTATTTT
cdr3_aa: CASSLDGLAGRTDTQYF